The rows below give T cell receptor beta chains drawn from one sample of a study of blood T cell repertoires in COVID-19. The repertoire was sequenced with immunoSEQ multiplex PCR; TCRdb's copy has only in-frame clones and lacks some. The sample lists around 160,000 clones; approximately 79% were seen once. The source material was peripheral blood. These receptor sequences come from a woman at least 80 years old with acute or convalescent COVID-19. The CDR3 runs from the conserved cysteine through the conserved F or W. Each record gives: V gene, D gene, clone size, J gene, CDR3 length, CDR3 protein, CDR3 DNA. D genes are given only for firm matches. Size values are once, few and many counts, or a class for expanded clones, and some rows have none.

v_gene: TRBV6-6; d_gene: NA; abundance: NA; j_gene: TRBJ1-5; len: 13; CDR3aa: CASRPTGNQPQHF; CDR3nt: TGTGCCAGCAGGCCAACAGGGAATCAGCCCCAGCATTTT
v_gene: TRBV15; d_gene: TRBD1; abundance: NA; j_gene: TRBJ2-7; len: 16; CDR3aa: CATSRPHPPGDREQYF; CDR3nt: TGTGCCACCAGCAGACCCCACCCCCCAGGGGACAGGGAGCAGTACTTC
v_gene: TRBV6-2/TRBV6-3; d_gene: NA; abundance: few; j_gene: TRBJ1-2; len: 16; CDR3aa: CASSYSSYGANYGYTF; CDR3nt: TGTGCCAGCAGTTACTCGTCTTATGGAGCTAACTATGGCTACACCTTC
v_gene: TRBV5-1; d_gene: NA; abundance: NA; j_gene: TRBJ1-1; len: 13; CDR3aa: CASSSGQRTEAFF; CDR3nt: TGCGCCAGCAGCTCCGGACAAAGGACTGAAGCTTTCTTT
v_gene: TRBV4-1; d_gene: TRBD2; abundance: NA; j_gene: TRBJ2-5; len: 15; CDR3aa: CASRGLAGAEETQYF; CDR3nt: TGCGCCAGCAGAGGACTAGCGGGGGCTGAAGAGACCCAGTACTTC
v_gene: TRBV28; d_gene: TRBD1; abundance: NA; j_gene: TRBJ2-1; len: 19; CDR3aa: CASSFGPGTGLSSYNEQFF; CDR3nt: TGTGCCAGCAGTTTTGGACCCGGGACAGGCCTCAGCTCCTACAATGAGCAGTTCTTC
v_gene: TRBV9; d_gene: NA; abundance: NA; j_gene: TRBJ2-1; len: 19; CDR3aa: CASSVKGDPAGVTYNEQFF; CDR3nt: TGTGCCAGCAGCGTAAAGGGGGACCCGGCGGGGGTTACTTACAATGAGCAGTTCTTC
v_gene: TRBV7-9; d_gene: NA; abundance: NA; j_gene: TRBJ1-1; len: 12; CDR3aa: CASSLELAEAFF; CDR3nt: TGTGCCAGCAGCTTAGAACTAGCTGAAGCTTTCTTT
v_gene: TRBV6-5; d_gene: TRBD1; abundance: NA; j_gene: TRBJ2-7; len: 13; CDR3aa: CASRQGGSYEQYF; CDR3nt: TGTGCCAGCCGACAGGGGGGGTCCTACGAGCAGTACTTC
v_gene: TRBV2; d_gene: TRBD1; abundance: few; j_gene: TRBJ1-1; len: 15; CDR3aa: CASREGTGGYTEAFF; CDR3nt: TGTGCCAGCAGGGAAGGGACAGGGGGATACACTGAAGCTTTCTTT
v_gene: TRBV15; d_gene: NA; abundance: few; j_gene: TRBJ1-1; len: 14; CDR3aa: CATSSRGGVTEAFF; CDR3nt: TGTGCCACCAGCAGCCGAGGCGGAGTCACTGAAGCTTTCTTT
v_gene: TRBV27; d_gene: NA; abundance: NA; j_gene: TRBJ1-2; len: 18; CDR3aa: CASSLRGKGQTGNYGYTF; CDR3nt: TGTGCCAGCAGCCTTCGAGGAAAGGGCCAGACAGGAAACTATGGCTACACCTTC
v_gene: TRBV6-5; d_gene: TRBD2; abundance: NA; j_gene: TRBJ2-7; len: 14; CDR3aa: CASRLAGPSYEQYF; CDR3nt: TGTGCCAGCAGGCTAGCGGGACCCTCCTACGAGCAGTACTTC
v_gene: TRBV7-7; d_gene: TRBD2; abundance: NA; j_gene: TRBJ2-2; len: 15; CDR3aa: CASSATSFGVGELFF; CDR3nt: TGTGCTAGCAGCGCGACTAGCTTTGGAGTCGGGGAGCTGTTTTTT
v_gene: TRBV5-5; d_gene: TRBD1; abundance: NA; j_gene: TRBJ1-2; len: 15; CDR3aa: CASSLAAGGIYGYTF; CDR3nt: TGTGCCAGCAGCTTGGCCGCAGGGGGCATCTATGGCTACACCTTC
v_gene: TRBV5-1; d_gene: TRBD1; abundance: NA; j_gene: TRBJ1-5; len: 15; CDR3aa: CASREAGGQNQPQHF; CDR3nt: TGCGCCAGCAGGGAGGCAGGGGGACAAAATCAGCCCCAGCATTTT
v_gene: TRBV5-6; d_gene: NA; abundance: NA; j_gene: TRBJ1-5; len: 15; CDR3aa: CASSLGRVKHQPQHF; CDR3nt: TGTGCCAGCAGCTTGGGGCGGGTTAAGCATCAGCCCCAGCATTTT
v_gene: TRBV5-1; d_gene: TRBD2; abundance: NA; j_gene: TRBJ2-5; len: 14; CDR3aa: CASTRAGVQETQYF; CDR3nt: TGCGCCAGCACGCGAGCGGGGGTCCAAGAGACCCAGTACTTC
v_gene: TRBV7-8; d_gene: TRBD1; abundance: NA; j_gene: TRBJ2-7; len: 16; CDR3aa: CASSLGAGQGMYEQYF; CDR3nt: TGTGCCAGCAGCTTAGGTGCCGGACAGGGGATGTACGAGCAGTACTTC
v_gene: TRBV2; d_gene: NA; abundance: many; j_gene: TRBJ2-5; len: 13; CDR3aa: CASTAGPQETQYF; CDR3nt: TGTGCCTCGACGGCAGGGCCCCAAGAGACCCAGTACTTC
v_gene: TRBV4-2; d_gene: NA; abundance: NA; j_gene: TRBJ2-7; len: 15; CDR3aa: CASSQDRGKSYEQYF; CDR3nt: TGTGCCAGCAGCCAAGACAGGGGAAAGTCCTACGAGCAGTACTTC
v_gene: TRBV7-2; d_gene: NA; abundance: NA; j_gene: TRBJ1-1; len: 15; CDR3aa: CASSLGQVGVTEAFF; CDR3nt: TGTGCCAGCAGCTTAGGCCAGGTCGGGGTCACTGAAGCTTTCTTT
v_gene: TRBV30; d_gene: TRBD1; abundance: few; j_gene: TRBJ2-7; len: 14; CDR3aa: CAWSVLGTVYEQYF; CDR3nt: TGTGCCTGGAGTGTACTGGGGACAGTCTACGAGCAGTACTTC
v_gene: TRBV19; d_gene: NA; abundance: few; j_gene: TRBJ1-6; len: 14; CDR3aa: CASTRTADNSPLHF; CDR3nt: TGTGCCAGTACACGGACAGCAGATAATTCACCCCTCCACTTT
v_gene: TRBV7-9; d_gene: NA; abundance: NA; j_gene: TRBJ1-1; len: 12; CDR3aa: CASSLDSGGAFF; CDR3nt: TGTGCCAGCAGCTTAGATTCGGGGGGAGCTTTCTTT
v_gene: TRBV19; d_gene: TRBD2; abundance: NA; j_gene: TRBJ2-3; len: 15; CDR3aa: CASRLGGGEIDTQYF; CDR3nt: TGTGCCAGTAGATTGGGGGGGGGTGAAATAGATACGCAGTATTTT
v_gene: TRBV19; d_gene: TRBD2; abundance: NA; j_gene: TRBJ2-1; len: 15; CDR3aa: CASSASGGLADEQFF; CDR3nt: TGTGCCAGTAGTGCTAGCGGAGGATTGGCCGATGAGCAGTTCTTC
v_gene: TRBV18; d_gene: NA; abundance: NA; j_gene: TRBJ1-5; len: 15; CDR3aa: CASSPGGNSNQPQHF; CDR3nt: TGTGCCAGCTCACCGGGAGGTAATAGCAATCAGCCCCAGCATTTT
v_gene: TRBV6-5; d_gene: NA; abundance: NA; j_gene: TRBJ1-5; len: 13; CDR3aa: CASSYSYRQPQHF; CDR3nt: TGTGCCAGCAGTTATTCCTATCGGCAGCCCCAGCATTTT
v_gene: TRBV5-1; d_gene: TRBD2; abundance: NA; j_gene: TRBJ2-1; len: 17; CDR3aa: CASSKGLAGEFYNEQFF; CDR3nt: TGCGCCAGCAGCAAGGGACTAGCGGGAGAGTTCTACAATGAGCAGTTCTTC
v_gene: TRBV6-5; d_gene: NA; abundance: NA; j_gene: TRBJ2-7; len: 12; CDR3aa: CATISGPVEQYF; CDR3nt: TGTGCCACGATTAGCGGCCCGGTCGAGCAGTACTTC
v_gene: TRBV19; d_gene: TRBD2; abundance: NA; j_gene: TRBJ2-3; len: 14; CDR3aa: CASSISSGRNTQYF; CDR3nt: TGTGCCAGTAGTATAAGCAGCGGGAGAAATACGCAGTATTTT
v_gene: TRBV12-3/TRBV12-4; d_gene: NA; abundance: NA; j_gene: TRBJ1-5; len: 13; CDR3aa: CASTVHIFQPQHF; CDR3nt: TGTGCCAGCACCGTACACATTTTTCAGCCCCAGCATTTT
v_gene: TRBV6-1; d_gene: TRBD2; abundance: NA; j_gene: TRBJ2-7; len: 17; CDR3aa: CASSESVTSGGTTVQYF; CDR3nt: TGTGCCAGCAGTGAATCCGTGACTAGCGGGGGGACTACGGTGCAGTACTTC
v_gene: TRBV19; d_gene: NA; abundance: NA; j_gene: TRBJ2-6; len: 14; CDR3aa: CASSTSSGANVPTF; CDR3nt: TGTGCCAGTAGTACTTCGAGTGGGGCCAACGTCCCGACTTTC